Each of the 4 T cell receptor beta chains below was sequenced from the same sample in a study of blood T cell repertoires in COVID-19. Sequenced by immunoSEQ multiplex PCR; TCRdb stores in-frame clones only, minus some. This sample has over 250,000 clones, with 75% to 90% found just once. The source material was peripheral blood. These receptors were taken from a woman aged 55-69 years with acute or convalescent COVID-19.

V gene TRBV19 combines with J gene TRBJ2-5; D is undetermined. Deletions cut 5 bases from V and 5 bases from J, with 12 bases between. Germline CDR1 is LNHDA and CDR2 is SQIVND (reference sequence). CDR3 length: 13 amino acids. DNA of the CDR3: TGTGCCAGTAGTCAGCGACCTGCGGAGACCCAGTACTTC. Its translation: CASSQRPAETQYF.

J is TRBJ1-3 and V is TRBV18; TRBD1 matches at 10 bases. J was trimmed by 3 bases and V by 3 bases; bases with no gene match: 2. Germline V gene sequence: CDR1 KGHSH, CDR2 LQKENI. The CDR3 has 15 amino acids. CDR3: CASSPGQGVGNTIYF. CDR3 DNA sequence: TGTGCCAGCTCACCCGGACAGGGGGTTGGAAACACCATATATTTT.

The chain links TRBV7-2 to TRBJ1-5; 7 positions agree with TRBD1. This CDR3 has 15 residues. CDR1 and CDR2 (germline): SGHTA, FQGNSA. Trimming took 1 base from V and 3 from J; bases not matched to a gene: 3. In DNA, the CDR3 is TGTGCCAGCAGCTTAGGGGACAGCCCCAATCAGCCCCAGCATTTT. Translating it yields CASSLGDSPNQPQHF. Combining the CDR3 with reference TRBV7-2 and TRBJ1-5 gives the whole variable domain GAGVSQSPSNKVTEKGKDVELRCDPISGHTALYWYRQSLGQGLEFLIYFQGNSAPDKSGLPSDRFSAERTGGSVSTLTIQRTQQEDSAVYLCASSLGDSPNQPQHFGDGTRLSIL.

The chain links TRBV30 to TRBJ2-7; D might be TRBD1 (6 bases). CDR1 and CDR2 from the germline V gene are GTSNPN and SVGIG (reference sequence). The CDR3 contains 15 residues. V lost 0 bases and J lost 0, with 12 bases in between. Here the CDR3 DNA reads TGTGCCTGGAGTGTACTGATCAGGGGCTCCTACGAGCAGTACTTC. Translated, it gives CAWSVLIRGSYEQYF.